These T cell receptor beta chains were read from a single sample in a study of T cell responses to AZD1222 COVID-19 vaccine. Libraries were prepared by immunoSEQ multiplex PCR; TCRdb keeps only in-frame clonotypes and omits some of them. The table shows approximately 89,000 clones, with just over 85% occurring only once. The sequencing here drew on peripheral blood, taken 28 days after the second AZD1222 dose. Receptors originate from an adult who received the AZD1222 COVID-19 vaccine. Each CDR3 is given with its conserved first and last residue. The D gene is left open where the match is weak. Clone size, where shown, is once, few, many, or a class for clones that have expanded.

d_gene	v_gene	abundance	j_gene	CDR3aa	CDR3nt
NA	TRBV4-3	NA	TRBJ1-6	CASSQDPTNLSPLHF	TGCGCCAGCAGCCAAGATCCGACCAATCTTTCACCCCTCCACTTT
NA	TRBV9	once	TRBJ1-6	CASSVSGDNSPLHF	TGTGCCAGCAGCGTAAGCGGGGATAATTCACCCCTCCACTTT
NA	TRBV5-1	NA	TRBJ2-7	CASSLGQIYEQYF	TGCGCCAGCAGCTTGGGACAAATTTACGAGCAGTACTTC
TRBD1	TRBV5-1	NA	TRBJ1-1	CASSPGTVGAEAFF	TGCGCCAGCAGCCCAGGGACAGTCGGGGCTGAAGCTTTCTTT
NA	TRBV24-1	few	TRBJ2-7	CATMAAGSGSYEQYF	TGTGCCACCATGGCGGCGGGTTCAGGGTCCTACGAGCAGTACTTC
NA	TRBV9	NA	TRBJ2-1	CASSAFGDNYNEQFF	TGTGCCAGCAGCGCCTTTGGGGACAACTACAATGAGCAGTTCTTC
NA	TRBV28	NA	TRBJ1-6	CASSLDLRIYNSPLHF	TGTGCCAGCAGTTTAGATCTACGGATATATAATTCACCCCTCCACTTT
TRBD2	TRBV3-1/TRBV3-2	NA	TRBJ2-7	CASSQEGRGRSYEQYF	TGTGCCAGCAGCCAAGAAGGGAGGGGCCGGTCCTACGAGCAGTACTTC
NA	TRBV3-1/TRBV3-2	NA	TRBJ2-7	CASSQVHEQYF	TGTGCCAGCAGCCAAGTACACGAGCAGTACTTC
NA	TRBV6-5	NA	TRBJ1-5	CASCRSNQPQHF	TGTGCCAGCTGCCGCTCGAATCAGCCCCAGCATTTT
NA	TRBV19	once	TRBJ1-2	CASSISEYGYTF	TGTGCCAGTAGTATTTCGGAGTATGGCTACACCTTC
TRBD2	TRBV3-1/TRBV3-2	NA	TRBJ2-3	CASSHNLKRGSTDTQYF	TGTGCCAGCAGCCATAATTTAAAGCGGGGCAGCACAGATACGCAGTATTTT
TRBD1	TRBV12-3/TRBV12-4	NA	TRBJ2-3	CASRTGGTDTQYF	TGTGCCAGCAGGACAGGGGGGACAGATACGCAGTATTTT
NA	TRBV3-1/TRBV3-2	NA	TRBJ2-7	CASSIGPYEQYF	TGTGCCAGCAGCATCGGACCTTACGAGCAGTACTTC
NA	TRBV7-2	NA	TRBJ2-7	CASSLVWVGQYF	TGTGCCAGCAGCTTAGTCTGGGTCGGGCAGTACTTC
NA	TRBV19	NA	TRBJ1-2	CASNPGNGYTF	TGTGCCAGTAACCCGGGGAATGGCTACACCTTC
TRBD2	TRBV6-1	NA	TRBJ2-7	CASVAGDNNEQYF	TGTGCCAGCGTAGCGGGAGACAACAACGAGCAGTACTTC
NA	TRBV19	NA	TRBJ2-7	CASSTKTLSYEQYF	TGTGCCAGTAGTACAAAGACACTCTCCTACGAGCAGTACTTC
NA	TRBV28	once	TRBJ2-7	CASSLAGYEQYF	TGTGCCAGCAGTTTGGCGGGGTACGAGCAGTACTTC
NA	TRBV28	NA	TRBJ1-5	CASTTTARTQHF	TGTGCCAGCACCACCACTGCGCGGACCCAGCATTTT
TRBD2	TRBV7-9	NA	TRBJ2-1	CASSLRLAEYNEQFF	TGTGCCAGCAGCCTCCGACTAGCAGAGTACAATGAGCAGTTCTTC